The following is a T cell receptor (beta chain) sequence with its context. This clonotype has only one observation. Which antigen it targets is not known. The input lacks base qualities; no much larger clone sits a single base away. A single read is weak support. For repertoire sequencing, the TCR beta CDR3 regions were amplified from RNA transcripts. HTBI primers and the Qiagen OneStep RT-PCR kit were used in a first-round RT-PCR, which was followed by a second-round multiplex PCR, size selection and purification. The libraries underwent paired-end sequencing with 100 bp reads on an Illumina HiSeq2000. In the source study's methods: SOAPnuke was used to process the reads, throwing out any read that had adapters, had uncalled bases, had a mean Phred below 15, or lacked an exact constant-primer or identifier match. High-quality paired reads were merged with COPE v1.2.5. Each unique nucleotide sequence was treated as a clonotype, and MiTCR v1.1 was used to align the clonotypes to the IMGT TRB V, D and J references. The analysis was limited to V-J combinations with a frequency above 0.0001, which together covered more than 98% of repertoires. A TCR clonal expansion and chaos score per V-J combination was defined as the ratio of F50 clonal expansion to chaos observed in the TCRdist matrix. Features were reduced by Welch's t-statistics and random forest to approximately 13 V-J combinations, which fed a naive Bayes classifier. The Morisita-Horn index was used to measure how similar the thyroid and blood repertoires were. TCRdb reanalyzed the raw reads on its own, using fastp at Q25 for trimming and MiXCR for clone calling, and kept in-frame beta chains. All rows with the same CDR3 protein become a single entry with the most common DNA and genes. What appears here as the V and J calls and clone size reflects TCRdb's work, not the paper's. Present in this sample are 400,000 to 450,000 distinct CDR3 sequences, around 21% of which were seen just once. Under 3.5% of the sample is taken by the ten largest.

Hyperthyroidism was considered stable if no progression to ophthalmopathy occurred within 18 months of follow-up. The hyperthyroidism patients were 18 to 65 years old and newly diagnosed, with a disease duration of less than 2 months. Patients with other autoimmune diseases, uncontrolled infections, pregnancy or lactation were excluded from the study. Diagnosis was based on clinical symptoms, serum thyroxine, TRAb, thyroid ultrasound and orbital computed tomography. Using Ficoll-Paque density gradient centrifugation, PBMCs were isolated from 10 ml of fresh peripheral blood. Total RNA was extracted using Trizol reagent, and RNA quality was checked on an Agilent 2100 Bioanalyzer. This record belongs to a study of Graves' ophthalmopathy and Graves' hyperthyroidism (dated by TCRdb to the late 2010s). For context, the study as a whole: Peripheral blood was collected before any treatment was given, at the time of initial diagnosis. In over 5 hyperthyroidism patients, the T-cell repertoires found in thyroid tissue were compared with those found in blood. In total, 135 blood samples were TCR-sequenced: 43 ophthalmopathy, about 75 hyperthyroidism and approximately 17 hyperthyroidism-to-ophthalmopathy patients. To tell Graves' ophthalmopathy apart from Graves' hyperthyroidism, and to predict which patients would progress to ophthalmopathy, the study relied on TCR beta repertoire signatures. An independent validation cohort comprised 18 hyperthyroidism patients and over 15 patients who later progressed from hyperthyroidism to ophthalmopathy. To explore V-J signatures that distinguish ophthalmopathy from hyperthyroidism, a discovery set of roughly 98 patients was enrolled, made up of approximately 45 with ophthalmopathy and 55 to 65 with stable hyperthyroidism. Following sample collection, hyperthyroidism patients were given methimazole at a starting dose of 30 mg daily, and ophthalmopathy patients were given high-dose intravenous methylprednisolone. The roughly 91 discovery patients were randomly divided into training and test sets at a 7:3 ratio. The paper as a whole reports these results and caveats: Among expanded thyroid clonotypes with frequency above 0.001, most also showed up in blood, which suggests that blood repertoires may reflect the thyroid immune response. The 13-signature model separated ophthalmopathy from stable hyperthyroidism with roughly 88% sensitivity and about 84% specificity in cross-validation, and 80%/75% in the test set. In validation, the model predicted ophthalmopathy progression with more than 70% sensitivity and about 73% specificity; some twelve predicted patients were CT-confirmed with GO in a median of around 6.5 months. No statistical method was used to predetermine the sample size, and group allocation was not hidden from the investigators.

Sequenced sample: peripheral blood. This receptor was obtained from a woman in her late teens or twenties with stable Graves' hyperthyroidism. Donor details come from another sample of the same person, matched by shared clones.

The CDR3: CAWSSGADQPQHF. At the DNA level, the sequence is TGTGCCTGGAGTTCCGGGGCGGACCAGCCCCAGCATTTT. The rearranged chain carries TRBV30 and TRBJ1-5; the D gene is possibly TRBD1, with 5 bases matching. Reading from cysteine to phenylalanine, the CDR3 counts 13 amino acids. Only the CDR3 portion is preserved as DNA: 39 bases, with reading frame beginning at the first base. The germline V gene (reference sequence) specifies GTSNPN as CDR1 and SVGIG as CDR2. At the junction V is shortened by 2 bases and J by 7 bases, with 12 bases in between. The full variable domain, completed from the reference TRBV30 and TRBJ1-5 proteins outside the CDR3, reads SQTIHQWPATLVQPVGSPLSLECTVEGTSNPNLYWYRQAAGRGLQLLFYSVGIGQISSEVPQNLSASRPQDRQFILSSKKLLLSDSGFYLCAWSSGADQPQHFGDGTRLSIL.